The present T cell receptor beta chain was sequenced within a study of T cell responses to AZD1222 COVID-19 vaccine. Across the whole study: The study pooled second doses at about 4 or about 12 weeks.

The data were produced by immunoSEQ multiplex PCR, yet TCRdb's version contains in-frame clones alone and is incomplete. The sample comprises approximately 190,000 clones, roughly 88% of which are singletons, and more than 0.75% rests with the top ten. Notes on this clone: Its antigen is unidentified.

The CDR3 is 15 residues long. V was pared by 5 bases and J by 7 bases, with 6 bases of the junction left unmatched. The germline gives CDR1 SGHTA, CDR2 FQGNSA. Study-level findings and limits: Donors were chiefly white British, with a greater number of females, and clonal diversity was perhaps underestimated. Repertoires were obtained only post-peak T cell response. Spike-specific TCR breadth and depth both grew after two AZD1222 doses.

The sequence derives from an adult in good health. This rearrangement joins TRBV7-2 to TRBJ2-3; 13 bases match TRBD2. The material was peripheral blood, obtained on day 0 of AZD1222 vaccination. The CDR3 sequence: CASSHTSGGVNTQYF. Written as DNA, the CDR3 is TGTGCCAGCAGCCATACTAGCGGGGGGGTTAATACGCAGTATTTT.